This T cell receptor beta chain was observed in a study of blood T cell repertoires in COVID-19. Study overall: The study drew acute and convalescent COVID-19 samples from the United States, Italy and Spain. Nucleic acid was either cDNA or gDNA, and it came from T cells, B-cell-depleted T cells, or PBMCs.

The V and J ends lost 5 bases and 7 bases respectively, with 9 bases between them. The CDR3 runs to 13 residues. CDR1 is SGHVS, CDR2 FQNEAQ, per germline. As processed by the authors: Estimation of nucleated cell counts was performed using reference gene primer amplification. Sequencing was performed with immunoSEQ multiplex PCR; in TCRdb, only in-frame clones are kept and a portion is missing. D and trimming come from the DNA, and the V and J calls and clone size come from that table. The repertoire includes 110,000 to 150,000 clones, around 79% of them detected once, and approximately 8% sits in the top ten.

The chain links TRBV7-8 to TRBJ1-6, with D hard to call. This receptor was identified in a man over 45 with active or convalescent COVID-19. The sample taken for sequencing was peripheral blood. CDR3: CASSPARNSPLHF. The CDR3 bases are TGTGCCAGCAGCCCCGCGAGGAATTCACCCCTCCACTTT.